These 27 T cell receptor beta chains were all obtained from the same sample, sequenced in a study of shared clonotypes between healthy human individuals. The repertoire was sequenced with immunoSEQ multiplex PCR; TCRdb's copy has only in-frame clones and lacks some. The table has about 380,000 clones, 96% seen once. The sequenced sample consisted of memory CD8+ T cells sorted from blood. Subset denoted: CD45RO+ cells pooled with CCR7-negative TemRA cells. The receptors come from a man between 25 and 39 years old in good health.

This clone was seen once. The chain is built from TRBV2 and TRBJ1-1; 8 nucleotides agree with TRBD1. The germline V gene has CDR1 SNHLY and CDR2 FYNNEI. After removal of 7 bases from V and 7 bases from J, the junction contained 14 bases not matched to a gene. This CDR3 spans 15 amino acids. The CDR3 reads CASTDPRGRVFEAFF. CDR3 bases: TGTGCCAGCACCGACCCCAGGGGGCGAGTCTTTGAAGCTTTCTTT.

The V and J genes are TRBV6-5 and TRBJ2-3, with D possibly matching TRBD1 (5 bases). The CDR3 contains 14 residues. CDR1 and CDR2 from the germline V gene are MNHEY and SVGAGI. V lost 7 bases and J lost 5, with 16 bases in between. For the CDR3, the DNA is TGTGCCAGCACGGGCCCCAGGGCGTTAGATACGCAGTATTTT. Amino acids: CASTGPRALDTQYF.

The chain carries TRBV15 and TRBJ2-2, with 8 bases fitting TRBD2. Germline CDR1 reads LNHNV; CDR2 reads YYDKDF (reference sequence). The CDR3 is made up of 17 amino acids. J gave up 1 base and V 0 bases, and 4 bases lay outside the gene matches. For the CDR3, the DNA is TGTGCCACCAGCAGAGATTTCACTAGCGGGAACACCGGGGAGCTGTTTTTT. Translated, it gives CATSRDFTSGNTGELFF.

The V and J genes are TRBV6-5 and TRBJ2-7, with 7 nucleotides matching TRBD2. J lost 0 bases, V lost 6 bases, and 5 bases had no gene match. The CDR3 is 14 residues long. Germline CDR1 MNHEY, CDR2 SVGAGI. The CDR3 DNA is TGTGCCAGCAGACCTAGCGGTAGCTCCTACGAGCAGTACTTC. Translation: CASRPSGSSYEQYF.

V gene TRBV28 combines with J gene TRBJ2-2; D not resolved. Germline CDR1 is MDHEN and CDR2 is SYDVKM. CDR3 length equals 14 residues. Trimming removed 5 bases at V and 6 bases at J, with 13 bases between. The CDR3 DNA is TGTGCCAGCAGTACGGACGGAACCGCCGGGGAGCTGTTTTTT. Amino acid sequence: CASSTDGTAGELFF.

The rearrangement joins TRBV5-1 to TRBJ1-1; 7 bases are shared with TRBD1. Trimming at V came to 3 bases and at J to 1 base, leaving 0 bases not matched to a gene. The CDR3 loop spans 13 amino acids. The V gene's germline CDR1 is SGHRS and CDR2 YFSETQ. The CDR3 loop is CASSWDRNTEAFF. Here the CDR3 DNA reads TGCGCCAGCAGCTGGGACAGGAACACTGAAGCTTTCTTT.

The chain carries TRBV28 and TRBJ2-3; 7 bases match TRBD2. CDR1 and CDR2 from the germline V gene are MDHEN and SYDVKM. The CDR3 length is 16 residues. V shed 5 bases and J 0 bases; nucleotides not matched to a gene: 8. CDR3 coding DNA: TGTGCCAGCAGTACGCCGGGGGGACCTAGCACAGATACGCAGTATTTT. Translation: CASSTPGGPSTDTQYF.

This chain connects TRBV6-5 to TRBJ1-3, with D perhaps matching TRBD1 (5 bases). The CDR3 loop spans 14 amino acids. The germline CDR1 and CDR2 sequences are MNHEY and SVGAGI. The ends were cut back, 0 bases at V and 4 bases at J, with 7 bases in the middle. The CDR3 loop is CASSYSRQGNTIYF. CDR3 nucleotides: TGTGCCAGCAGTTACTCCCGACAGGGAAACACCATATATTTT.

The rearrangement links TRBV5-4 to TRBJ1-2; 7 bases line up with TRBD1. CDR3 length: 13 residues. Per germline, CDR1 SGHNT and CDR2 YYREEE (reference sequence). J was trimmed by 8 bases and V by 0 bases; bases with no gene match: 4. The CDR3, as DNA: TGTGCCAGCAGCTTGGCAGGGGGAATGGGCTACACCTTC. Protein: CASSLAGGMGYTF.

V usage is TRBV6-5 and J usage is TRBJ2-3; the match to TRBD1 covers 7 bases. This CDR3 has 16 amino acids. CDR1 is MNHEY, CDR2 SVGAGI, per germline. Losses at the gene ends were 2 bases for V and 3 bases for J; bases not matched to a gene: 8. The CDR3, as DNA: TGTGCCAGCAGTTACACGACCCCACAGGGGACAGATACGCAGTATTTT. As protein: CASSYTTPQGTDTQYF.

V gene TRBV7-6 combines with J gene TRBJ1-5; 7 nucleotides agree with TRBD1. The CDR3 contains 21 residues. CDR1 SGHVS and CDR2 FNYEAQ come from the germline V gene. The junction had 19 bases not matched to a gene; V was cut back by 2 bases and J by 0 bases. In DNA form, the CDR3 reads TGTGCCAGCAGCTTATTTATGTGGCAGCAGGGGGACAATCATAGCAATCAGCCCCAGCATTTT. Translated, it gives CASSLFMWQQGDNHSNQPQHF.

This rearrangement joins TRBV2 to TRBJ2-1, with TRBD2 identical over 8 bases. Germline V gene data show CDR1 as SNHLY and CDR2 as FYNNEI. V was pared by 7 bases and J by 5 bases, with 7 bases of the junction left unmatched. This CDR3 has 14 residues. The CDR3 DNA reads TGTGCCAGCAAAGGGACTAGTCTGAACAATGAGCAGTTCTTC. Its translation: CASKGTSLNNEQFF.

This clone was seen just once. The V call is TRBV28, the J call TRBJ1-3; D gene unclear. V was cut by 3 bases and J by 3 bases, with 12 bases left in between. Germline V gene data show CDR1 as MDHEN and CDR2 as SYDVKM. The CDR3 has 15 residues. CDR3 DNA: TGTGCCAGCAGTTTCGATCCGGGCGGTGGAAACACCATATATTTT. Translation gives CASSFDPGGGNTIYF.

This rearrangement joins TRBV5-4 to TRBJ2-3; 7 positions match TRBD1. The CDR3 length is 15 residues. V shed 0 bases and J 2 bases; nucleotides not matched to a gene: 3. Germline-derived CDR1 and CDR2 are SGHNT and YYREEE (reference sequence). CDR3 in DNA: TGTGCCAGCAGCTTGGAGGGGGCCCACACAGATACGCAGTATTTT. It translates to CASSLEGAHTDTQYF.

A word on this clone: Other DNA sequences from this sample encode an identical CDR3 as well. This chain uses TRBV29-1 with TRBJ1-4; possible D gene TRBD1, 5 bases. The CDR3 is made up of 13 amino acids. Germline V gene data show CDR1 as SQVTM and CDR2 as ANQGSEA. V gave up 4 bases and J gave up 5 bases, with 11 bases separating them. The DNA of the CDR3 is TGCAGCGTTGCCGGGGCCCCAAATGAAAAACTGTTTTTT. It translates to CSVAGAPNEKLFF.

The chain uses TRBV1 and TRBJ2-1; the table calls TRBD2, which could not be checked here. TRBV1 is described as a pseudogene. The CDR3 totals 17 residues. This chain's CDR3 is CTSSQYVAEGRENEQFF. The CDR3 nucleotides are TGCACCAGCAGCCAATATGTAGCGGAGGGGAGGGAAAATGAGCAGTTCTTC.

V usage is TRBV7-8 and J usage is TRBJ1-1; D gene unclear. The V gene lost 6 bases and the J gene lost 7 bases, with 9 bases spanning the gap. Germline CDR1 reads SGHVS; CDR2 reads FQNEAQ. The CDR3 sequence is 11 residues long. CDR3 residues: CASSYNNEAFF. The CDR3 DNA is TGTGCCAGCAGTTATAATAATGAAGCTTTCTTT.

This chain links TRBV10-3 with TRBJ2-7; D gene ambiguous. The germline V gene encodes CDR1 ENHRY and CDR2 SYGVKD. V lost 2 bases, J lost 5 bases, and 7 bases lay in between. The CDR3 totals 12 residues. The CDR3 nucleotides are TGTGCCATCAGTGAGCGCGCGAACGAGCAGTACTTC. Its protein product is CAISERANEQYF.

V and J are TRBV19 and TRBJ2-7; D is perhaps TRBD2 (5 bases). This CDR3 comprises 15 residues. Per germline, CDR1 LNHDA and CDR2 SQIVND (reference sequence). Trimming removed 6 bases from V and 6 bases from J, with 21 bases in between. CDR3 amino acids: CASSPYLAGLVEQYF. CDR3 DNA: TGTGCCAGTAGCCCCTATCTCGCGGGCCTGGTCGAGCAGTACTTC.

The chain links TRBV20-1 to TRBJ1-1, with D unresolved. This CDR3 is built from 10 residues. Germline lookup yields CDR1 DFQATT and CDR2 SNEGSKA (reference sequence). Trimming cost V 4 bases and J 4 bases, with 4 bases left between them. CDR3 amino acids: CSAIVTEAFF. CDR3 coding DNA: TGCAGTGCTATAGTCACTGAAGCTTTCTTT.

CDR3 protein: CASSGGTPGGEQFF. CDR3 nucleotide sequence: TGCGCCAGCAGCGGAGGGACTCCCGGGGGTGAGCAGTTCTTC. The V and J genes are TRBV5-1 and TRBJ2-1; TRBD2 is a possible D gene (6 bases). Trimming cost V 4 bases and J 9 bases, with 17 bases left between them. From germline, CDR1 is SGHRS and CDR2 YFSETQ. The CDR3 is 14 residues long.

The CDR3 sequence is CASSRSGTSASYEQYF. In DNA, the CDR3 is TGTGCCAGCAGCCGGTCTGGGACTAGCGCGTCCTACGAGCAGTACTTC. The V gene is TRBV4-2, the J gene TRBJ2-7; 10 bases are shared with TRBD2. This CDR3 is built from 16 residues. J gave up 1 base and V 4 bases, and 7 bases lay outside the gene matches. The germline gives CDR1 LGHNA, CDR2 YNFKEQ.

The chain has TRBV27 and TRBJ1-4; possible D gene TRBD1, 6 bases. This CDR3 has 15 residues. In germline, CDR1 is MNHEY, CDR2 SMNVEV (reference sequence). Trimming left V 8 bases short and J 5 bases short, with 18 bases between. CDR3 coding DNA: TGTGCCAGCCCCCTAGGGGGACGAAAAAATGAAAAACTGTTTTTT. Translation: CASPLGGRKNEKLFF.

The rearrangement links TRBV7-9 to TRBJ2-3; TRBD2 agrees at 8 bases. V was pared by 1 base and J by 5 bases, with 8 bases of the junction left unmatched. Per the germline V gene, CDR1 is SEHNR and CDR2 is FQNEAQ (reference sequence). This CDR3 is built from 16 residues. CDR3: CASSLGSGGGVDTQYF. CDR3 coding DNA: TGTGCCAGCAGCTTAGGCAGCGGGGGAGGAGTAGATACGCAGTATTTT.

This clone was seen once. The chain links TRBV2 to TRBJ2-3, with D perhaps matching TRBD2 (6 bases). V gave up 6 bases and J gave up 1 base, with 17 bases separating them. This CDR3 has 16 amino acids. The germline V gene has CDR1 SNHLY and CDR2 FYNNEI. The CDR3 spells CASSRPLRLGTDTQYF. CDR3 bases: TGTGCCAGCAGCAGACCGTTAAGACTAGGCACAGATACGCAGTATTTT.

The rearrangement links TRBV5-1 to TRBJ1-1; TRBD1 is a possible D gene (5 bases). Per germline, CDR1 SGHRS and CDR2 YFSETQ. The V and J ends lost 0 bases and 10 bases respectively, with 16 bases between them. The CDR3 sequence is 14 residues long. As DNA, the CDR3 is TGCGCCAGCAGCTTGGAGCCGGGACTGGCTTCAGCTTTCTTT. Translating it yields CASSLEPGLASAFF.

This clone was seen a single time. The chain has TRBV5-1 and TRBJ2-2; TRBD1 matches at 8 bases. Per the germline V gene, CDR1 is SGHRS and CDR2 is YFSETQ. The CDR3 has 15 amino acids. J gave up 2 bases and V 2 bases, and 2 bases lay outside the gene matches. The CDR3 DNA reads TGCGCCAGCAGCTTTGCAGGGGGCAACACCGGGGAGCTGTTTTTT. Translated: CASSFAGGNTGELFF. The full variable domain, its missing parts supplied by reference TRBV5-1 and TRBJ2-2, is KAGVTQTPRYLIKTRGQQVTLSCSPISGHRSVSWYQQTPGQGLQFLFEYFSETQRNKGNFPGRFSGRQFSNSRSEMNVSTLELGDSALYLCASSFAGGNTGELFFGEGSRLTVL.